Following are 25 T cell receptor beta chains from one sample sequenced in a study of shared clonotypes between healthy human individuals. It was CD45RO-negative cells, positively selected for CCR7, that made up naive CD8 cells, with terminally differentiated effector memory CD45RA+ cells excluded. TCRdb keeps only in-frame clones here, not all; method: immunoSEQ multiplex PCR. This table holds about 800,000 clones, about 96% found once. The sequenced material came from naive CD8+ T cells sorted from blood. These receptors originate from a man aged 25 to 40 in good health.

V is TRBV12-2 and J is TRBJ2-4; the table's D call TRBD2 went unverified against the DNA. TRBV12-2 is reported as a pseudogene. CDR3 length: 14 amino acids. CDR3 in DNA: TGTGCAAGTAGAAGTCTCGAGTCCAAAAACATTCAGTACTTC. Protein product: CASRSLESKNIQYF.

V gene TRBV4-1 combines with J gene TRBJ2-2, with 13 positions matching TRBD2. J lost 5 bases, V lost 3 bases, and 6 bases had no gene match. The CDR3 runs 17 residues. CDR1 is MGHRA and CDR2 is YSYEKL in the germline V gene. CDR3: CASSQLPGLAGTGELFF. CDR3 in DNA: TGCGCCAGCAGCCAGCTTCCGGGACTAGCGGGAACCGGGGAGCTGTTTTTT.

The J gene is TRBJ2-5, the V gene TRBV9; the D is unclear. There are 16 residues in the CDR3. V dropped 3 bases and J dropped 5 bases, with 20 bases sitting between them. Per germline, CDR1 SGDLS and CDR2 YYNGEE. The CDR3 region has the DNA TGTGCCAGCAGCGCCCCGACCTACCCATTAGGGGAGACCCAGTACTTC. Encoded protein: CASSAPTYPLGETQYF.

The V and J genes are TRBV4-1 and TRBJ2-7; D may be TRBD1 or TRBD2 (5 bases each). The V gene's germline CDR1 is MGHRA and CDR2 YSYEKL. The CDR3 extends over 18 amino acids. Between the trimmed V and J ends, which lost 0 bases and 2 bases, there was a span of 20 bases. This chain's CDR3 is CASSQEGPPDVRTYEQYF. CDR3 in DNA: TGCGCCAGCAGCCAAGAGGGACCCCCAGACGTTAGGACCTACGAGCAGTACTTC.

This chain connects TRBV11-2 to TRBJ1-2; weak D call: TRBD1 (5 bases). V lost 3 bases to trimming and J lost 8 bases, with 16 bases between them. Germline-derived CDR1 and CDR2 are SGHAT and FQNNGV. The CDR3 extends over 14 amino acids. CDR3: CASSFSGLVEGYTF. CDR3 bases: TGTGCCAGCAGCTTTTCAGGGTTGGTGGAGGGCTACACCTTC.

This clone was detected only once. The V and J genes are TRBV11-2 and TRBJ2-3; D is unclear. Germline lookup yields CDR1 SGHAT and CDR2 FQNNGV. V lost 5 bases, J lost 6 bases, and 12 bases lay in between. CDR3 size: 13 residues. CDR3 sequence: CASSRFSSDTQYF. For the CDR3, the DNA is TGTGCCAGCAGCCGATTTTCATCGGATACGCAGTATTTT.

The CDR3 sequence: CASTRAGVINEQFF. As DNA, the CDR3 is TGTGCCAGCACCCGAGCGGGAGTTATAAATGAGCAGTTCTTC. The chain uses TRBV2 and TRBJ2-1; 8 bases are a match to TRBD2. Per germline, CDR1 SNHLY and CDR2 FYNNEI. The CDR3 loop spans 14 amino acids. The junction had 9 bases not matched to a gene; V was cut back by 7 bases and J by 7 bases.

The CDR3 is CASSKGARGGMGSYNEQFF. CDR3 bases: TGTGCCAGCAGCAAAGGGGCCAGAGGGGGAATGGGCTCCTACAATGAGCAGTTCTTC. The rearrangement joins TRBV21-1 to TRBJ2-1; the table's D call, TRBD1, has no DNA check behind it. TRBV21-1 is recorded as a pseudogene. The CDR3 runs to 19 residues.

This chain joins TRBV27 and TRBJ2-7, with D perhaps matching TRBD1 or TRBD2 (5 bases each). The CDR3 has 15 residues. Germline CDR1 is MNHEY and CDR2 is SMNVEV (reference sequence). V was shortened by 3 bases and J by 5 bases, with 17 bases between the two germline ends. CDR3 DNA sequence: TGTGCCAGCAGTTTGACGCTGGGGGTTTACGACGAGCAGTACTTC. Encoded protein: CASSLTLGVYDEQYF.

The chain joins TRBV5-4 to TRBJ1-2, with D hard to call. Germline V gene data show CDR1 as SGHNT and CDR2 as YYREEE (reference sequence). Trimming stripped 3 bases from V and 6 bases from J, with 15 bases between. This CDR3 has 14 amino acids. This chain's CDR3 is CASSSLIDWNGYTF. CDR3 nucleotide sequence: TGTGCCAGCAGCTCGTTGATTGACTGGAATGGCTACACCTTC.

The CDR3, as DNA: TGTGCCAGTAGAGAGGGGGCGAGAGGCTACACCTTC. This translates into CASREGARGYTF. This chain uses TRBV19 with TRBJ1-2, with 7 bases matching TRBD1. The germline V gene encodes CDR1 LNHDA and CDR2 SQIVND (reference sequence). V gave up 6 bases and J gave up 8 bases; unmatched junction bases: 6. This CDR3 has 12 residues.

The rearrangement joins TRBV6-1 to TRBJ2-3; TRBD2 is a possible D gene (5 bases). There are 15 residues in the CDR3. Trimming pared 7 bases from V and 0 bases from J, leaving 14 bases between. Germline V gene data show CDR1 as MNHNS and CDR2 as SASEGT. The chain's CDR3 is CASTLLRGSTDTQYF. In DNA, the CDR3 is TGTGCCAGCACCCTTCTGAGAGGGAGCACAGATACGCAGTATTTT.

CDR3 nucleotide sequence: TGTGCCAGCAGCGTAGCGGGAGGGGCCCAAGAGCAGTTCTTC. Translated, it gives CASSVAGGAQEQFF. This sequence joins TRBV9 and TRBJ2-1, with 8 nucleotides matching TRBD2. The junction had 6 bases not matched to a gene; V was cut back by 0 bases and J by 10 bases. The germline gives CDR1 SGDLS, CDR2 YYNGEE. This CDR3 spans 14 amino acids.

Concerning this clone: The sample has other DNA sequences that encode this CDR3 too. The gene calls are TRBV19 and TRBJ2-7; TRBD1 agrees at 11 bases. Germline CDR1 is LNHDA and CDR2 is SQIVND (reference sequence). The CDR3 extends over 14 amino acids. J gave up 4 bases and V 5 bases, and 4 bases lay outside the gene matches. The CDR3: CASSPGQGEYEQYF. The CDR3 region has the DNA TGTGCCAGTAGTCCGGGACAGGGGGAATACGAGCAGTACTTC.

V gene TRBV11-2 combines with J gene TRBJ2-3; D is uncertain. The germline gives CDR1 SGHAT, CDR2 FQNNGV. CDR3 length: 15 residues. The ends were cut back, 1 base at V and 2 bases at J, with 10 bases in the middle. The CDR3 region is CASSLGLRFTDTQYF. CDR3 nucleotide sequence: TGTGCCAGCAGCTTAGGGTTGCGGTTCACAGATACGCAGTATTTT.

The chain couples TRBV7-2 to TRBJ2-7; D not certain. Trimming stripped 2 bases from V and 0 bases from J, with 11 bases between. CDR1 and CDR2 (germline): SGHTA, FQGNSA. The CDR3 extends over 15 amino acids. The DNA for the CDR3 is TGTGCCAGCAGCTTATTAATCCTTACCTCCTACGAGCAGTACTTC. Its protein is CASSLLILTSYEQYF.

This sequence joins TRBV6-1 and TRBJ1-1, with D hard to call. CDR3 size: 14 residues. Trimming left V 4 bases short and J 0 bases short, with 9 bases between. Germline loops: CDR1 MNHNS, CDR2 SASEGT. In nucleotides, the CDR3 is TGTGCCAGCAGTGGGCCAGACTTGAACACTGAAGCTTTCTTT. Translated: CASSGPDLNTEAFF.

V and J are TRBV5-6 and TRBJ2-7; D perhaps matches TRBD1 (5 bases). Germline CDR1 reads SGHDT; CDR2 reads YYEEEE. The length of the CDR3 is 15 residues. V lost 0 bases and J lost 1, with 11 bases in between. CDR3 in amino acids: CASSLGTPSSYEQYF. CDR3 sequence (DNA): TGTGCCAGCAGCTTGGGGACACCGTCTTCCTACGAGCAGTACTTC.

The chain carries TRBV5-5 and TRBJ2-5; weak D call: TRBD1 (6 bases). CDR3 length: 15 amino acids. Per germline, CDR1 SGHKS and CDR2 YYEKEE (reference sequence). V lost 2 bases and J 0 bases, leaving 11 bases between the germline ends. This CDR3 is CASSFTRGYQETQYF. The DNA of the CDR3 is TGTGCCAGCAGCTTTACTAGGGGGTACCAAGAGACCCAGTACTTC. The entire variable domain, with the rest obtained from reference TRBV5-5 and TRBJ2-5, is as follows: DAGVTQSPTHLIKTRGQQVTLRCSPISGHKSVSWYQQVLGQGPQFIFQYYEKEERGRGNFPDRFSARQFPNYSSELNVNALLLGDSALYLCASSFTRGYQETQYFGPGTRLLVL.

V gene TRBV19 combines with J gene TRBJ2-7; D gene uncertain. Germline V gives CDR1 LNHDA, CDR2 SQIVND (reference sequence). V was clipped by 2 bases and J by 2 bases, with 7 bases between them. The CDR3 length is 13 residues. CDR3 in amino acids: CASSISTTYEQYF. For the CDR3, the DNA is TGTGCCAGTAGTATATCCACCACCTACGAGCAGTACTTC.

This clone is a singleton in its sample. The chain recombines TRBV7-6 with TRBJ2-7; D is possibly TRBD1 or TRBD2 (5 bases each). Germline CDR1 and CDR2: SGHVS and FNYEAQ. Trimming cost V 1 base and J 4 bases, with 17 bases left between them. The CDR3 covers 16 residues. This CDR3 reads CASSLGAAGTAYEQYF. In nucleotides, the CDR3 is TGTGCCAGCAGCTTAGGGGCCGCCGGGACGGCGTACGAGCAGTACTTC.

V is TRBV4-3 and J is TRBJ2-1, with 11 bases identical to TRBD2. J lost 8 bases, V lost 3 bases, and 12 bases had no gene match. Germline V lookup: CDR1 LGHNA, CDR2 YSLEER. This CDR3 has 17 residues. The CDR3 spells CASSHGSGRAANYEQFF. The DNA for the CDR3 is TGCGCCAGCAGCCACGGTAGCGGGAGGGCGGCAAACTATGAGCAGTTCTTC.

The chain recombines TRBV4-1 with TRBJ2-1; TRBD2 matches 12 bases. Germline assignment: CDR1 MGHRA and CDR2 YSYEKL. V shed 3 bases and J 2 bases; nucleotides not matched to a gene: 5. This CDR3 has 17 residues. The CDR3 sequence is CASSHVLAGGPYNEQFF. CDR3 bases: TGCGCCAGCAGCCATGTACTAGCGGGAGGCCCCTACAATGAGCAGTTCTTC.

This chain connects TRBV11-2 to TRBJ2-3; D gene ambiguous. The V end lost 6 bases, the J end lost 4 bases, and 5 bases lay between the germline ends. There are 11 residues in the CDR3. Germline V gene lookup returns CDR1 SGHAT and CDR2 FQNNGV. CDR3 in DNA: TGTGCCAGCAGACACTCAGATACGCAGTATTTT. Protein: CASRHSDTQYF.

This sequence joins TRBV27 and TRBJ2-7, with D perhaps matching TRBD1 (6 bases). CDR3 length equals 14 residues. V shed 5 bases and J shed 3 bases, with 14 bases lying between them. From germline, CDR1 is MNHEY and CDR2 SMNVEV (reference sequence). The CDR3: CASSPRQDHYEQYF. The DNA for the CDR3 is TGTGCCAGCAGTCCAAGACAGGACCACTACGAGCAGTACTTC.